This is a list of T cell receptor beta chains from one sample in a study of blood T cells in healthy people across ages. A single record per CDR3 protein comes from TCRdb applying MiXCR to the 5' RACE reads. The sample contains 2 million or so distinct CDR3 sequences, 49% of which appear only once. The sequenced material came from blood. Source of these receptors: a woman between 40 and 55 years old in good health. Both conserved end residues are part of each CDR3.

v_gene	j_gene	CDR3aa
TRBV6-2/TRBV6-3	TRBJ2-7	CASSPPTGKGSYEQYF
TRBV21-1	TRBJ2-3	CASSKVGAPSTDTQYF
TRBV5-1	TRBJ1-6	CASSLNVDNSPLHF
TRBV7-9	TRBJ1-6	CASSFESSYNSPLHF
TRBV12-5	TRBJ2-3	CASVRDSFTDTQYF
TRBV7-9	TRBJ2-3	CASSTGLLGTDTQYF
TRBV4-3	TRBJ1-6	CASSQGRGQGSSPLHF
TRBV27	TRBJ2-3	CASSFETKRYF
TRBV20-1	TRBJ2-7	CSWAGVGEQYF
TRBV10-3	TRBJ1-5	CAINPPERPQHF
TRBV10-3	TRBJ2-1	CAISELRTGANEQFF
TRBV4-3	TRBJ2-1	CASSPGTSGDSYNEQFF
TRBV29-1	TRBJ1-4	CSGTYNEKLFF
TRBV9	TRBJ2-1	CASSHPSAGEGYNEQFF
TRBV29-1	TRBJ2-5	CSVETDPFEAQYF
TRBV20-1	TRBJ2-7	CSARALGGQGPTYEQYF
TRBV20-1	TRBJ2-7	CSANPTSGGYEQYF
TRBV20-1	TRBJ2-1	CSARGGGGSLSYNEQFF
TRBV4-3	TRBJ2-7	CASSQGGTNSYEQYF
TRBV11-1	TRBJ2-5	CASSRLVAGETQYF
TRBV13	TRBJ1-2	CASSLSGSYTF
TRBV7-2	TRBJ1-2	CASSLGSRTDYGYTF
TRBV10-3	TRBJ2-7	CAISESGEGGEQYF
TRBV5-8	-	CASSLVSLGQSYEQYF
TRBV27	TRBJ1-5	CASSFGQGAGQPQHF
TRBV4-3	-	CASSQEGTGRGTQYF
TRBV5-1	TRBJ2-7	CASSLKGGTGTSAYEQYF
TRBV28	TRBJ2-5	CASSAAVAGQETQYF
TRBV9	TRBJ2-1	CASSLQGAPANEQFF
TRBV4-2	TRBJ2-7	CASSRGVAGIYEQYF
TRBV6-2/TRBV6-3	TRBJ2-1	CASSPVQNYNEQFF
TRBV5-1	TRBJ2-7	CASSPGPNPSYEQYF
TRBV27	TRBJ2-3	CASSLQGITTDTQYF
TRBV4-3	TRBJ1-1	CASSQGTGADRAFF
TRBV6-5	TRBJ1-1	CASSYSGTAYMNTEAFF
TRBV6-1	TRBJ2-4	CASLYRLVPGAKNIQYF